This T cell receptor beta chain was obtained from a study of T cell responses to AZD1222 COVID-19 vaccine. About the research overall: Second doses that came at about 4 or about 12 weeks were put together. Overall study findings and caveats: Donors were chiefly white British, with a greater number of females, and clonal diversity was perhaps underestimated. Among those given AZD1222, only five or six were seropositive at baseline. Researchers report vaccine-associated CD4 TCRs spanning spike, with dominance at 160-218 and 743-854.

A word on this clone: Its target is unknown.

The table came from immunoSEQ multiplex PCR; TCRdb's copy has only in-frame clones and leaves some out. The repertoire consists of 150,000 or so clones, with 75% to 95% occurring once and the leading ten covering approximately 1.5%. CDR3 size: 13 residues. Germline lookup yields CDR1 MNHEY and CDR2 SVGEGT. The V and J ends lost 7 bases and 5 bases respectively, with 14 bases between them. This specimen consisted of peripheral blood, obtained on day 0 of AZD1222 vaccination. The chain carries TRBV6-2 or TRBV6-3 and TRBJ1-1; maybe TRBD1 (6 bases). The clonotype comes from an adult in good health. Here the CDR3 DNA reads TGTGCCAGCATCCCACGCGGGACAACTGAAGCTTTCTTT. Protein sequence: CASIPRGTTEAFF.